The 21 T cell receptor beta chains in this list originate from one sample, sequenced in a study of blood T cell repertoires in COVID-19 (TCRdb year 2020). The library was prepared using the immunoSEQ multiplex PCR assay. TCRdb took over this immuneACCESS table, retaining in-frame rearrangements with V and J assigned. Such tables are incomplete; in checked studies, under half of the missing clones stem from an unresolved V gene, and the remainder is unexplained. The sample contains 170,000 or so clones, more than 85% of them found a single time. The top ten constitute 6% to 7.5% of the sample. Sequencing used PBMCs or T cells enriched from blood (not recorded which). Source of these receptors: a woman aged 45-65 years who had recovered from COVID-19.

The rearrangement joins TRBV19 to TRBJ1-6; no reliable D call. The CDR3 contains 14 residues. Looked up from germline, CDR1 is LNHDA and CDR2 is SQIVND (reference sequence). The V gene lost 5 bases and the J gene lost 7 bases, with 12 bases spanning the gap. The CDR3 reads CASSAVNGNSPLHF. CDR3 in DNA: TGTGCCAGTAGTGCTGTTAACGGGAATTCACCCCTCCACTTT. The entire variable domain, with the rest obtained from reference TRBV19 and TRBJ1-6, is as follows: DGGITQSPKYLFRKEGQNVTLSCEQNLNHDAMYWYRQDPGQGLRLIYYSQIVNDFQKGDIAEGYSVSREKKESFPLTVTSAQKNPTAFYLCASSAVNGNSPLHFGNGTRLTVT.

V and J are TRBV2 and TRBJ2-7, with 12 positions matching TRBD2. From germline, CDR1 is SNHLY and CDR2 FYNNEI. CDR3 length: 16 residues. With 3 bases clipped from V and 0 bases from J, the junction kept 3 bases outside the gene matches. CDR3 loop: CASSDLGLAGSYEQYF. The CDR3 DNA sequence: TGTGCCAGCAGTGACCTGGGACTAGCGGGCTCCTACGAGCAGTACTTC.

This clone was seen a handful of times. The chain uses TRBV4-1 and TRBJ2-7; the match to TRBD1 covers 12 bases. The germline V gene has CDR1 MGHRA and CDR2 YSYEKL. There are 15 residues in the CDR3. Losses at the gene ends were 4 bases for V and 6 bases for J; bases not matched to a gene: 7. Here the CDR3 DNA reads TGCGCCAGCAGCCCGGGACAGGGGGCTCGGTCCGAGCAGTACTTC. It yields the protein CASSPGQGARSEQYF.

The CDR3 nucleotides read TGTGCCAGTAGTATAGGTCACAGGGGAACACCGGGAAACACCATATATTTT. Residues: CASSIGHRGTPGNTIYF. The chain uses TRBV19 and TRBJ1-3; TRBD1 matches 7 bases. The CDR3 is 17 residues long. CDR1 and CDR2 (germline): LNHDA, SQIVND (reference sequence). V lost 1 base and J lost 4; bases outside the gene matches: 10.

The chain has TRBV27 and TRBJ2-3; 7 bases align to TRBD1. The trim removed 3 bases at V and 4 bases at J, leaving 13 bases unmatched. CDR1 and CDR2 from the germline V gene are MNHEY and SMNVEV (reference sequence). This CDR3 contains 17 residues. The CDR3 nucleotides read TGTGCCAGCAGTTTGAGGGCAGACAGGGCAAGCGCAGATACGCAGTATTTT. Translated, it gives CASSLRADRASADTQYF.

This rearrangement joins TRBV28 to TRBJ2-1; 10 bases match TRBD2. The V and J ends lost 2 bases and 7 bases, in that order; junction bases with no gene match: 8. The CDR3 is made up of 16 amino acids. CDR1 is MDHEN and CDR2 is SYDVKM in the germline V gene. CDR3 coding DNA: TGTGCCAGCAGTTTAGTGAGAAGCGGGAGGGAGAATGAGCAGTTCTTC. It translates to CASSLVRSGRENEQFF.

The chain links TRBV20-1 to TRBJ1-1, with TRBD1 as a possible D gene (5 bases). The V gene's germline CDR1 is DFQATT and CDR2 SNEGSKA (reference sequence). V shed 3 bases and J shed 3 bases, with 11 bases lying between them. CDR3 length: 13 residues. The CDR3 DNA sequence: TGCAGTGCTAGTGTCGGCAGGGACACTGAAGCTTTCTTT. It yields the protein CSASVGRDTEAFF.

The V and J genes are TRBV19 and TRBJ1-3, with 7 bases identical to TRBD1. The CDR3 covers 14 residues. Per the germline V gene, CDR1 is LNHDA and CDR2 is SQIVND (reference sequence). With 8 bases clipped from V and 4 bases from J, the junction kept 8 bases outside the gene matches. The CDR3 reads CASRVGTVGNTIYF. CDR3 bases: TGTGCCAGTCGAGTCGGGACAGTCGGAAACACCATATATTTT.

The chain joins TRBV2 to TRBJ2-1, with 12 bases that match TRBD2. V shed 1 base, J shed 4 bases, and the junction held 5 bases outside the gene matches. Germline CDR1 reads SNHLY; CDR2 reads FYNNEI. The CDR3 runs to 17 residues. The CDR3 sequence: CASSEGLLAGGYNEQFF. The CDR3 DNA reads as TGTGCCAGCAGTGAAGGCCTGCTAGCGGGAGGGTACAATGAGCAGTTCTTC.

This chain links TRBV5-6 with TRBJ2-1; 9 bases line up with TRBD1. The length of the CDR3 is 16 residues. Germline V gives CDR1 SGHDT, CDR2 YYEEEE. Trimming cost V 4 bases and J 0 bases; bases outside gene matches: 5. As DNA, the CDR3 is TGTGCCAGCAGCGAGGGGACAGGGAGCTCCTACAATGAGCAGTTCTTC. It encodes CASSEGTGSSYNEQFF.

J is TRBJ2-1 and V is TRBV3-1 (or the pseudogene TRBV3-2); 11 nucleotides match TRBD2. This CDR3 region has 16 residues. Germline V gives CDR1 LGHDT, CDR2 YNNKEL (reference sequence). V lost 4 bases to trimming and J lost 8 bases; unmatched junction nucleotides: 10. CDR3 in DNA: TGTGCCAGCAGCCTACGTACTAGCGGGAGAAGGGATGAGCAGTTCTTC. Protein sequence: CASSLRTSGRRDEQFF.

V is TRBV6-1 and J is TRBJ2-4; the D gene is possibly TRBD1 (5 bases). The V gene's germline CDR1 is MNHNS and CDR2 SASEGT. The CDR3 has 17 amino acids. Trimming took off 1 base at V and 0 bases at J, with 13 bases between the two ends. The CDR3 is CASSEDPQGLAKNIQYF. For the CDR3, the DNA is TGTGCCAGCAGTGAAGACCCGCAGGGCCTAGCCAAAAACATTCAGTACTTC.

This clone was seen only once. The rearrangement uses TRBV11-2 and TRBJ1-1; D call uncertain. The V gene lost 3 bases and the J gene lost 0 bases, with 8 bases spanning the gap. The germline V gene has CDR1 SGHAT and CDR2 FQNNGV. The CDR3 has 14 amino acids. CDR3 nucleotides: TGTGCCAGCAGCTTGAGACTATTGAACACTGAAGCTTTCTTT. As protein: CASSLRLLNTEAFF. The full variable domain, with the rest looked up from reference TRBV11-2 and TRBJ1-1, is EAGVAQSPRYKIIEKRQSVAFWCNPISGHATLYWYQQILGQGPKLLIQFQNNGVVDDSQLPKDRFSAERLKGVDSTLKIQPAKLEDSAVYLCASSLRLLNTEAFFGQGTRLTVV.

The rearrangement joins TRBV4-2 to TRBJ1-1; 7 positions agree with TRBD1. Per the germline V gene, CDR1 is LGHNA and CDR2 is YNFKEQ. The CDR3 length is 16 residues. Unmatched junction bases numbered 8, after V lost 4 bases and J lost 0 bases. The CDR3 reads CASSPKRRGLNTEAFF. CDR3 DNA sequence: TGTGCCAGCAGCCCGAAAAGAAGGGGGCTGAACACTGAAGCTTTCTTT.

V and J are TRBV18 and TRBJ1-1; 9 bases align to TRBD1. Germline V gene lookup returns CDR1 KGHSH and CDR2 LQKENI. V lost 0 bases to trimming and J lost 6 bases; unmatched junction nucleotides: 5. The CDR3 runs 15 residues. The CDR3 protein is CASSPPTGGGSEAFF. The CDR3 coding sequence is TGTGCCAGCTCACCACCGACAGGGGGGGGGTCTGAAGCTTTCTTT.

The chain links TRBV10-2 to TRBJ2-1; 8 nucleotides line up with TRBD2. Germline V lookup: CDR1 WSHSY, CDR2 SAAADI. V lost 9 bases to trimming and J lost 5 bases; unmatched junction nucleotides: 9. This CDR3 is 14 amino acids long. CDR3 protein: CASRLASSNNEQFF. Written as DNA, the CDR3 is TGCGCCAGTCGACTAGCGAGTTCTAACAATGAGCAGTTCTTC.

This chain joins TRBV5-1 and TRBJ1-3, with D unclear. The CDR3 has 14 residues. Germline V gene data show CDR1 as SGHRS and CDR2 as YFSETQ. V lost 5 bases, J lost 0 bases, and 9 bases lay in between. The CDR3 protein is CASSGVSSGNTIYF. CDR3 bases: TGCGCCAGCAGTGGAGTGAGCTCTGGAAACACCATATATTTT.

The CDR3 loop reads CASRAHTGGNEQFF. The CDR3 region has the DNA TGTGCCAGCAGGGCACACACAGGGGGCAATGAGCAGTTCTTC. The chain combines TRBV27 with TRBJ2-1; 8 nucleotides agree with TRBD1. Trimming cost V 6 bases and J 6 bases; bases outside gene matches: 7. Germline lookup yields CDR1 MNHEY and CDR2 SMNVEV (reference sequence). This CDR3 comprises 14 residues.

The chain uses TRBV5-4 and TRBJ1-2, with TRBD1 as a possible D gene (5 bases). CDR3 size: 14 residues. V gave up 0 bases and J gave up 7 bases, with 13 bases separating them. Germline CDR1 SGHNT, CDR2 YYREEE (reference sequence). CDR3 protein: CASSLAREIFGYTF. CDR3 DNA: TGTGCCAGCAGCTTGGCCAGGGAAATATTTGGCTACACCTTC.

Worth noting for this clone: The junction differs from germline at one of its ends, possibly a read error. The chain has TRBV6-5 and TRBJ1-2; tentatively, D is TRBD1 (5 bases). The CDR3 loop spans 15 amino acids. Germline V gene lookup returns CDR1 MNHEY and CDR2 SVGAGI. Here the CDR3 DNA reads TGTGCCAGCAGTTACGGGGCAGGCGCTAACTTTGGCTACACCTTC. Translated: CASSYGAGANFGYTF.

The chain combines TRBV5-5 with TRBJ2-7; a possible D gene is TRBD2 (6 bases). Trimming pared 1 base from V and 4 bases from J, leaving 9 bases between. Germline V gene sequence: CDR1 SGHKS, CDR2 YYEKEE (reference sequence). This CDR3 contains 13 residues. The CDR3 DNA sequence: TGTGCCAGCAGCTTGCAGGGAGGTTACGAGCAGTACTTC. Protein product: CASSLQGGYEQYF.